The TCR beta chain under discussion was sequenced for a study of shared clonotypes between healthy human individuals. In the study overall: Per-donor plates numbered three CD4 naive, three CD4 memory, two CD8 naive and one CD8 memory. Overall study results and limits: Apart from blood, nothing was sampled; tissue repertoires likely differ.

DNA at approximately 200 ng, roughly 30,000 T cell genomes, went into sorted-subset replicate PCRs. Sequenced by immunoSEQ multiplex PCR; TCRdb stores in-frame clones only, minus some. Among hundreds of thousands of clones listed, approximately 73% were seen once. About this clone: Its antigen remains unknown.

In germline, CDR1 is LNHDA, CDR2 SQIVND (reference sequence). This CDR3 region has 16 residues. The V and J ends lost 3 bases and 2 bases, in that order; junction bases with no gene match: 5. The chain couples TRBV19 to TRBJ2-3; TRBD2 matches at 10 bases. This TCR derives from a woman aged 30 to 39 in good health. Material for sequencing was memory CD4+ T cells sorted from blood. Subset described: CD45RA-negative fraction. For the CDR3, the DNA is TGTGCCAGTAGTATTGGACTAGCGGCTACCACAGATACGCAGTATTTT. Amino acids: CASSIGLAATTDTQYF. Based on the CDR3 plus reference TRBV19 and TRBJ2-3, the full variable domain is DGGITQSPKYLFRKEGQNVTLSCEQNLNHDAMYWYRQDPGQGLRLIYYSQIVNDFQKGDIAEGYSVSREKKESFPLTVTSAQKNPTAFYLCASSIGLAATTDTQYFGPGTRLTVL.